This T cell receptor beta chain derives from a study of T-cell memory formation after mild COVID-19. MiXCR, run by TCRdb on the 5' RACE reads, gives a single entry per CDR3 protein. The data hold some 290,000 distinct CDR3 sequences, with about 16% observed a single time. Trimming took 3 bases from V and 5 from J, leaving 10 bases between them. The CDR3 has 13 amino acids. The germline CDR1 and CDR2 sequences are MNHEY and SMNVEV (reference sequence). Study-wide points: Clones contracting over day 15 to 85 were CD4/CD8 balanced, with later expanders leaning CD4+.

This clonotype was counted ten times or more. Its target is unknown. Sequencing was done on a sample of PBMCs or a T cell subset sorted from them (not recorded which). This receptor was taken from a man younger than 30 who had mild COVID-19 (a few samples of this study predate the infection). Cell type and time point are not known. The genes are TRBV27 and TRBJ1-1; D is uncertain. The CDR3 DNA reads TGTGCCAGCAGTTTTGTAGGAGGGACTGAAGCTTTCTTT. This encodes CASSFVGGTEAFF.